Here is one T cell receptor beta chain with its context. The clone's antigen remains unknown. No base-level quality is on record; no much larger clone is a single base apart. Counted from cysteine to phenylalanine, this CDR3 has 17 amino acids. The read is trimmed to its CDR3 DNA, 51 bases read in frame from base 1. V trim: 2 bases; J trim: 2 bases; unmatched bases: 6. From a lookup of the germline V gene, CDR1 and CDR2 are SGHVS and FQNEAQ. Instrument on record: Illumina NovaSeq 6000. Synthesis of TCR cDNA relied on 5'RACE template switching, a step that introduced a universal primer site along with unique molecular identifiers. Priming for cDNA synthesis came from both the TCR alpha and TCR beta constant segments. Library amplification involved two PCR steps, and the second step added sample barcodes and sequencing adapters. Sequencing of the libraries was done on either Illumina HiSeq 2500 (2x100 bp) or NovaSeq (2x150 bp). As for how the authors treated the data: Reads were demultiplexed and collapsed into UMI consensus sequences with MIGEC, and V(D)J alignment was performed with MiXCR. Clonotypes responding to the vaccine were identified with edgeR on replicate PBMC samples, with the criteria of FDR below 0.01 and a log2 fold change above 5 up to day 15. Each bulk clonotype was labeled CD4 or CD8 based on which sequenced repertoire, CD4 or CD8, contained the clonotype at higher abundance. TCRdb's own reprocessing of the public reads used fastp at Q25 and MiXCR and kept productive beta chains. Each entry is one CDR3 protein sequence, shown with its most common DNA and genes. The V and J calls were determined by TCRdb, not by the authors. This sample has 150,000 to 200,000 distinct CDR3 sequences in its table, and about 10% of those were observed once. Of the sample, 30% to 45% falls within the top ten clones.

The data were obtained in a study of T cells after yellow fever vaccination (dated by TCRdb to the late 2010s). At the level of the whole study: The SMART-Seq v4 Ultra Low Input RNA kit was used to prepare libraries from fractions with low cell numbers. Bulk TCR alpha and beta repertoires were sequenced longitudinally to track T-cell clones before and after primary and booster YFV17D yellow fever vaccination. Blood samples were taken at several timepoints before and after primary and secondary immunization, and bulk PBMC replicates and cell subsets were isolated. Two healthy male donors made up the cohort, one aged 18 to 29 years and the other aged 30 to 40 years.

What the treatment or condition label conveys for this sample: live attenuated yellow fever vaccine strain. A standard Ficoll-Paque protocol was used to isolate PBMCs from peripheral blood. Dynabeads CD4 and CD8 positive selection kits were used to isolate the CD4 and CD8 T-cell fractions. TriZol was used to extract RNA from bulk PBMCs, from CD4 and CD8 fractions, and from dextramer-positive and dextramer-negative fractions. General findings and caveats noted by the study authors: A small fraction of clonotypes showed up in both the CD4 and CD8 compartments, probably as a result of convergent recombination. After the booster, most clones that had expanded after primary vaccination were detected again (around 96% of CD4 and roughly nine tenths of CD8), suggesting broad maintenance of memory. The secondary T-cell response was found to be weaker but faster than the primary response, with a peak reached on day 5 rather than on day 15. FACS-sorted repertoires could contain abundant contaminating clonotypes from the bulk population, so computational filtering was required. Only two donors were included in the study, so the extent to which the findings can be generalized is limited.

The origin of this receptor is a man younger than 30 who received the YFV17D yellow fever vaccine. The chain is assembled from TRBV7-8 and TRBJ1-4; 9 central bases correspond to TRBD1. The sequencing used CD8+ T cells sorted from PBMCs, collected 15 days after the yellow fever booster vaccination. The CDR3 reads CASSLSRTGATNEKLFF. DNA sequence: TGTGCCAGCAGCTTAAGTAGGACAGGGGCGACTAATGAAAAACTGTTTTTT.